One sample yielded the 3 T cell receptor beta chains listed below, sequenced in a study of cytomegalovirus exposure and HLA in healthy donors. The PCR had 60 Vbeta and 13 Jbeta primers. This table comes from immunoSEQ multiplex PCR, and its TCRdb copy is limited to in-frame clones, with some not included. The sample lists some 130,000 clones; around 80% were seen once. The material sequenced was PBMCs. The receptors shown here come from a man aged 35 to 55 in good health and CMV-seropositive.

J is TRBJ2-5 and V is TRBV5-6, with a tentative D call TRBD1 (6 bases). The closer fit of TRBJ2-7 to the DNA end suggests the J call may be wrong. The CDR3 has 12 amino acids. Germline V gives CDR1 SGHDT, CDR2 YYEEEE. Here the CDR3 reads CASSLTGYEQYF. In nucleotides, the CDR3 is TGTGCCAGCAGCTTGACAGGGTACGAGCAGTACTTC.

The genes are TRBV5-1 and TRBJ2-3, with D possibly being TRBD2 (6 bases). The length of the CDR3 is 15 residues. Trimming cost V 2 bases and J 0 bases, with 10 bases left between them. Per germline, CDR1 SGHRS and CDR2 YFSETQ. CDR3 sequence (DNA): TGCGCCAGCAGCTTAGGAGGGACGAGCACAGATACGCAGTATTTT. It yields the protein CASSLGGTSTDTQYF.

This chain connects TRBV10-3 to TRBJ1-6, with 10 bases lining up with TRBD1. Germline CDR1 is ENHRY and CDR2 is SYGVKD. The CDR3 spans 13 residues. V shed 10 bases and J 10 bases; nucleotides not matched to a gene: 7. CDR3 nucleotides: TGTGCCACCACCGGGACAGGGGACTCACCCCTCCACTTT. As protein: CATTGTGDSPLHF.